This TCR beta chain was found in a study of vaccination effects on CD4 cells after COVID-19. Here immunoSEQ multiplex PCR was the method, and the copy in TCRdb shows in-frame clones only, minus some. The data hold fewer than 65,000 clones, with about 71% observed a single time. Whole-study findings and limits: Vaccine-induced clones in healthy vaccinees cross-reacted with common cold coronaviruses in only 1 of 255 cases.

For this clone: The antigen is undetermined.

Sequencing followed a ViraFEST assay step that expanded antigen-specific CD4+ T cells with viral peptide pools. Following culture for approximately ten days, CD4+ T cells were isolated. Nucleocapsid antibodies were negative in the vaccine recipients, who had never had SARS-CoV-2 infection. Germline V gene data show CDR1 as GTSNPN and CDR2 as SVGIG (reference sequence). The CDR3 spans 16 residues. The ends were cut back, 0 bases at V and 5 bases at J, with 16 bases in the middle. This chain joins TRBV30 and TRBJ1-4, with D possibly TRBD1 on 6 matching bases. The input for sequencing was CD4+ T cells from PBMCs cultured with HCoV-OC43 spike peptides, taken before COVID-19 vaccination. As for subset: HCoV-OC43 spike overlapping peptide pool stimulation. The TCR was taken from a human donor who received a COVID-19 vaccine. Here the CDR3 DNA reads TGTGCCTGGAGTGTAGGGGGGGCAGGAAGGAATGAAAAACTGTTTTTT. Protein sequence: CAWSVGGAGRNEKLFF. Complete variable domain (other parts from reference TRBV30 and TRBJ1-4): SQTIHQWPATLVQPVGSPLSLECTVEGTSNPNLYWYRQAAGRGLQLLFYSVGIGQISSEVPQNLSASRPQDRQFILSSKKLLLSDSGFYLCAWSVGGAGRNEKLFFGSGTQLSVL.